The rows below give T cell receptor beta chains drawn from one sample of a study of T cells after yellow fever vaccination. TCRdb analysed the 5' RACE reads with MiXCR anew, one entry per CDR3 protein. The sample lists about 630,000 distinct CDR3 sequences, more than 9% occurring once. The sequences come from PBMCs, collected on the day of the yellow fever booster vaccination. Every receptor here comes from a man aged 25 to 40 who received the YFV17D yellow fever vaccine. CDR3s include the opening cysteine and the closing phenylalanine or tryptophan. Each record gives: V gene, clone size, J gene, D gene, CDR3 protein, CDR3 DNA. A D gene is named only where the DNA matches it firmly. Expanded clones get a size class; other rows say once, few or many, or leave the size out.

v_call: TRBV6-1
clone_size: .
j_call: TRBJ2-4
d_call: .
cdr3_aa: CASSPRTEHGWYF
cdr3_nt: TGTGCCAGCAGCCCCCGGACCGAGCATGGGTGGTACTTC

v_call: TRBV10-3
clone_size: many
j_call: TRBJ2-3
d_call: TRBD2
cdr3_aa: CAIRAGTSGGDTQYF
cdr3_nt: TGTGCCATCAGAGCCGGGACTAGCGGGGGAGATACGCAGTATTTT

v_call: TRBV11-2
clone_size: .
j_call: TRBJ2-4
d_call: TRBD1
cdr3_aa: CASSSGQLVLAKNIQYF
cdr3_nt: TGTGCCAGCAGCTCGGGACAGCTTGTCCTAGCCAAAAACATTCAGTACTTC

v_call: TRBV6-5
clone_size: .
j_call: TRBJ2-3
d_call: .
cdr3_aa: CASSYSIGSGRTDTQYF
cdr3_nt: TGTGCCAGCAGTTACTCGATTGGAAGCGGCCGCACAGATACGCAGTATTTT

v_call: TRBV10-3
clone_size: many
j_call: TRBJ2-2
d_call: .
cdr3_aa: CAISGSGELFF
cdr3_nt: TGTGCCATCAGCGGGAGCGGGGAGCTGTTTTTT

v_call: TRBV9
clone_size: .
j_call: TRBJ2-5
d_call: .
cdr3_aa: CASSVDIRGTQYF
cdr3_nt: TGTGCCAGCAGCGTAGACATACGGGGCACCCAGTACTTC

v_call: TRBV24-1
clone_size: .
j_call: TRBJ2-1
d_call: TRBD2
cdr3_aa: CATGSPSGRGNEQFF
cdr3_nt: TGTGCCACCGGGTCCCCTAGCGGGAGGGGGAATGAGCAGTTCTTC

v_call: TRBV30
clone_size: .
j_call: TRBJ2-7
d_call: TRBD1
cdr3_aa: CAWSRDRAYEQYF
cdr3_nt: TGTGCCTGGAGTCGGGACAGGGCCTACGAGCAGTACTTC

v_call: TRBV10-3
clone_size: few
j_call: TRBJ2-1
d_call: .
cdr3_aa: CAISERHGGGNEQFF
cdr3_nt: TGTGCCATCAGTGAGAGACATGGAGGTGGGAATGAGCAGTTCTTC

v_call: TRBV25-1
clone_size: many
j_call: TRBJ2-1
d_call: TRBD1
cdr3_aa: CASSLQGARNNEQFF
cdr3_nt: TGTGCCAGCAGCCTACAGGGGGCTAGGAACAATGAGCAGTTCTTC

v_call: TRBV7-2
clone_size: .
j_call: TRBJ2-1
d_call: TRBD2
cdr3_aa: CASSFMGGGSYNEQFF
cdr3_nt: TGTGCCAGCAGCTTCATGGGCGGGGGCTCCTACAATGAGCAGTTCTTC

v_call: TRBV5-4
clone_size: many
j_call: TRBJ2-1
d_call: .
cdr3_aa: CASSLEGEQFF
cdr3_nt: TGTGCCAGCAGCTTAGAGGGCGAGCAGTTCTTC

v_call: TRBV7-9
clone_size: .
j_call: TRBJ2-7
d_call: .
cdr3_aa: CASSLAGPIYEQYF
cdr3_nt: TGTGCCAGCAGCTTAGCGGGACCTATCTACGAGCAGTACTTC

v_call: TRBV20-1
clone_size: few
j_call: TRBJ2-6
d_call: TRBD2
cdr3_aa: CSASGGSGANVLTF
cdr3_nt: TGCAGTGCTAGCGGGGGGTCTGGGGCCAACGTCCTGACTTTC

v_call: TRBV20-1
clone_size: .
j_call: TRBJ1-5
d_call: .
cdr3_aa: CSARDETPNQPQHF
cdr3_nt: TGCAGTGCTAGAGATGAAACTCCGAATCAGCCCCAGCATTTT

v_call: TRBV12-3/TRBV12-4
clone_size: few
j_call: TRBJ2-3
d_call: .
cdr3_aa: CASSFRGITDTQYF
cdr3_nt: TGTGCCAGCAGTTTTCGTGGAATTACAGATACGCAGTATTTT

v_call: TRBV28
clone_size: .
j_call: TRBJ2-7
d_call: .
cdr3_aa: CASSPNTGVPGEQYF
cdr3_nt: TGTGCCAGCAGTCCAAATACCGGGGTCCCTGGGGAGCAGTACTTC

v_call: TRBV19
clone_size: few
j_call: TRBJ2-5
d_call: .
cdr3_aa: CASSMWGIQETQYF
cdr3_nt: TGTGCCAGTAGTATGTGGGGGATTCAAGAGACCCAGTACTTC

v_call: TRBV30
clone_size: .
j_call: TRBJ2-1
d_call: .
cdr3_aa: CAWSVRSFNEQFF
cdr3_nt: TGTGCCTGGAGTGTACGGAGCTTTAATGAGCAGTTCTTC

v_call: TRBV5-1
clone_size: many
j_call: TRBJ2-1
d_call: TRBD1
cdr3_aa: CASSFEGANEQFF
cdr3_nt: TGCGCCAGCAGCTTCGAGGGGGCGAATGAGCAGTTCTTC

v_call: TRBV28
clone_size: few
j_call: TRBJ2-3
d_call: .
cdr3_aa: CASSWNRATDTQYF
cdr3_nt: TGTGCCAGCAGTTGGAACAGGGCGACAGATACGCAGTATTTT

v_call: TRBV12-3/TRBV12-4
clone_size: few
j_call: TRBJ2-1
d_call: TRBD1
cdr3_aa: CASSLSRTGYLNEQFF
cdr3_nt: TGTGCCAGCAGTTTATCTAGGACAGGGTATCTCAATGAGCAGTTCTTC

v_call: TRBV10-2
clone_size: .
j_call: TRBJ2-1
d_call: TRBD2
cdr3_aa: CASSEFLLAGGGADEQFF
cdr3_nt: TGCGCCAGCAGTGAGTTCCTGTTAGCGGGAGGGGGGGCCGATGAGCAGTTCTTC

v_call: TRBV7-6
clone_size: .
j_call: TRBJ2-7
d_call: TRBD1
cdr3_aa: CASRFTGTGLDEQYF
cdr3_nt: TGTGCCAGCAGGTTTACCGGGACAGGGTTGGACGAGCAGTACTTC